One sample yielded the 25 T cell receptor beta chains listed below, sequenced in a study of breast tumors, draining lymph nodes, adjacent tissues. MiXCR, applied by TCRdb to the multiplex PCR reads, yields one record per CDR3 protein. The data hold around 20,000 distinct CDR3 sequences, with less than 35% observed a single time. Sequencing was done on a sample of breast tumor tissue. All receptors derive from a female donor with breast cancer. Some clones in this sample may be carry-over from other donors' samples.

Details on this clonotype: The CDR3 does not end in the conserved phenylalanine or tryptophan, so this is likely a read error. The rearrangement links TRBV12-3 or TRBV12-4 to TRBJ1-5, with D perhaps TRBD1 (5 bases). The CDR3 spans 15 residues. CDR3 amino acids: CASRRGGASNQPQHL. CDR3 nucleotides: TGTGCCAGCAGGAGGGGAGGGGCGAGCAACCAGCCCCAGCATCTT.

This clonotype was observed many times. The rearrangement joins TRBV11-1 to TRBJ2-1; 7 bases match TRBD2. Germline CDR1 and CDR2: SGHAT and FQDESV (reference sequence). V gave up 1 base and J gave up 3 bases; unmatched junction bases: 0. CDR3 size: 14 residues. CDR3 sequence (DNA): TGTGCCAGCAGCTTAGGCGGGAGCTACAATGAGCAGTTCTTC. Its protein is CASSLGGSYNEQFF.

In regard to this clonotype: At one end, the junction sequence differs from germline, possibly due to a read error. The genes are TRBV6-2 or TRBV6-3 and TRBJ2-1; 7 bases map to TRBD1. The CDR3 extends over 15 amino acids. Per the germline V gene, CDR1 is MNHEY and CDR2 is SVGEGT. The CDR3 loop is CAGSYFDRARGEQFF. CDR3 bases: TGTGCCGGCAGTTACTTTGACAGGGCCAGGGGTGAGCAGTTCTTC.

This clonotype was observed at least ten times. The chain carries TRBV20-1 and TRBJ2-5; no firm D call. Germline loops: CDR1 DFQATT, CDR2 SNEGSKA (reference sequence). Between the trimmed V and J ends, which lost 0 bases and 3 bases, there was a span of 5 bases. This CDR3 is 12 amino acids long. The CDR3, as DNA: TGCAGTGCTAGAGATCTGGAAGAGACCCAGTACTTC. Residues: CSARDLEETQYF.

This clonotype was seen ten or more times. This rearrangement joins TRBV20-1 to TRBJ2-6; D remains unclear. Germline V CDR1 and CDR2: DFQATT, SNEGSKA (reference sequence). V lost 2 bases and J 0 bases, leaving 8 bases between the germline ends. This CDR3 region has 15 residues. In DNA, the CDR3 is TGCAGTGCTAGACCCGGCAGCTCTGGGGCCAACGTCCTGACTTTC. Translation gives CSARPGSSGANVLTF.

V and J are TRBV5-1 and TRBJ1-4, with a possible D match to TRBD1 (5 bases). In germline, CDR1 is SGHRS, CDR2 YFSETQ. The CDR3 length is 14 residues. Deletions cut 6 bases from V and 1 base from J, with 10 bases between. The CDR3 bases are TGCGCCAGCAACCAGGGTGGAACTAATGAAAAACTGTTTTTT. Translated, it gives CASNQGGTNEKLFF.

This clonotype was seen repeatedly, ten times or more. The chain combines TRBV30 with TRBJ1-5; D not certain. With 0 bases removed from V and 5 bases from J, the gap between germline ends came to 8 bases. Per the germline V gene, CDR1 is GTSNPN and CDR2 is SVGIG (reference sequence). This CDR3 has 13 amino acids. As DNA, the CDR3 is TGTGCCTGGAGTGTTGGGCCCTATCAGCCCCAGCATTTT. Its translation: CAWSVGPYQPQHF.

In this sample, this clonotype turned up many times. This chain uses TRBV28 with TRBJ2-7, with a tentative D call TRBD2 (6 bases). The CDR3 totals 16 residues. V lost 4 bases to trimming and J lost 0 bases, with 16 bases between them. Germline CDR1 and CDR2: MDHEN and SYDVKM. The CDR3 DNA follows: TGTGCCAGCAGTTCTCCGGGGGATCAAAGCTCCTACGAGCAGTACTTC. Protein: CASSSPGDQSSYEQYF.

This clonotype was found many times. CDR3 DNA sequence: TGTGCCAGCAGCGAGGGGACTAGTAACAATGAGCAGTTCTTC. This translates into CASSEGTSNNEQFF. The chain couples TRBV9 to TRBJ2-1, with TRBD2 matching 8 bases. Per the germline V gene, CDR1 is SGDLS and CDR2 is YYNGEE. The CDR3 is made up of 14 amino acids. With V trimmed by 3 bases and J by 5 bases, 4 bases remained unmatched.

This clonotype was counted at least ten times. This chain joins TRBV27 and TRBJ2-7, with TRBD1 as a possible D gene (5 bases). The ends were cut back, 2 bases at V and 2 bases at J, with 10 bases in the middle. This CDR3 contains 14 residues. Germline V CDR1 and CDR2: MNHEY, SMNVEV (reference sequence). CDR3 residues: CASSLEGVPYEQYF. DNA of the CDR3: TGTGCCAGCAGTTTAGAAGGGGTCCCCTACGAGCAGTACTTC.

This clonotype has at least ten counts. The rearrangement joins TRBV5-6 to TRBJ2-2; 7 bases match TRBD1. The CDR3 is 16 residues long. The germline V gene has CDR1 SGHDT and CDR2 YYEEEE. Losses at the gene ends were 0 bases for V and 5 bases for J; bases not matched to a gene: 7. The chain's CDR3 is CASSLGAGGQTGELFF. In nucleotides, the CDR3 is TGTGCCAGCAGCTTGGGAGCAGGGGGTCAAACCGGGGAGCTGTTTTTT.

This clonotype occurred many times. This chain uses TRBV25-1 with TRBJ2-5; TRBD2 aligns across 14 bases. This CDR3 contains 19 residues. Germline assignment: CDR1 MGHDK and CDR2 SYGVNS. The V segment lost 7 bases and the J segment 1 base; nucleotides outside the gene matches: 14. The CDR3 spells CASTTGTSGRNERQETQYF. The DNA of the CDR3 is TGTGCCAGCACAACAGGGACTAGCGGGAGAAATGAACGCCAAGAGACCCAGTACTTC.

The chain is built from TRBV25-1 and TRBJ1-5; D is perhaps TRBD1 (6 bases). V lost 7 bases, J lost 13 bases, and 14 bases lay in between. This CDR3 has 11 residues. Germline CDR1 reads MGHDK; CDR2 reads SYGVNS. DNA of the CDR3: TGTGCCAGCACTCACGGGGACACTCAGCATTTT. Translated: CASTHGDTQHF.

By sample share, this clonotype is medium-sized (0.01 to 0.1%). V and J are TRBV9 and TRBJ1-5; 9 nucleotides agree with TRBD1. The CDR3 has 14 residues. The germline V gene encodes CDR1 SGDLS and CDR2 YYNGEE. With V trimmed by 9 bases and J by 0 bases, 4 bases remained unmatched. This CDR3 reads CAIRGQGSNQPQHF. The CDR3 DNA reads TGTGCCATAAGGGGACAGGGTAGCAATCAGCCCCAGCATTTT.

The V and J genes are TRBV5-6 and TRBJ2-7; tentatively, D is TRBD1 (5 bases). Germline assignment: CDR1 SGHDT and CDR2 YYEEEE. V was cut by 4 bases and J by 8 bases, with 10 bases left in between. This CDR3 is built from 11 residues. CDR3 in DNA: TGTGCCAGCAGCCTACAGGAACAGCAGTACTTC. Translated, it gives CASSLQEQQYF.

Concerning this clonotype: One end of the junction varies from germline; a read error may be responsible. The chain employs TRBV5-1 and TRBJ2-2, with 7 bases identical to TRBD2. The CDR3 contains 14 residues. CDR1 SGHRS and CDR2 YFSETQ come from the germline V gene. Written as DNA, the CDR3 is TGCGCCAGCAGCTTGAGGCACCTGGGGGGGGAGCTGTTTTTC. This codes for CASSLRHLGGELFF.

The chain is built from TRBV7-8 and TRBJ2-7; D unresolved. The CDR3 sequence is 12 residues long. Germline values: CDR1 SGHVS, CDR2 FQNEAQ. Trimming cost V 7 bases and J 6 bases, with 13 bases left between them. This CDR3 is CASTDGSREQYF. The CDR3 region has the DNA TGTGCCAGCACAGACGGATCCCGCGAGCAGTACTTC.

At least ten counts were recorded for this clonotype. The chain combines TRBV27 with TRBJ2-7; 8 bases align to TRBD1. CDR1 is MNHEY, CDR2 SMNVEV, per germline (reference sequence). Unmatched junction bases numbered 10, after V lost 5 bases and J lost 1 base. The CDR3 is made up of 16 amino acids. DNA of the CDR3: TGTGCCAGCAGTAGATCAGGACAGGGCCCGTCCTACGAGCAGTACTTC. Protein product: CASSRSGQGPSYEQYF.

The table lists this clonotype with many counts. The rearrangement uses TRBV11-1 and TRBJ2-5; D unclear. Germline V CDR1 and CDR2: SGHAT, FQDESV (reference sequence). V was cut by 3 bases and J by 5 bases, with 10 bases left in between. This CDR3 has 13 residues. The CDR3: CASSFPPGETQYF. DNA of the CDR3: TGTGCCAGCAGCTTTCCGCCTGGGGAGACCCAGTACTTC. The variable domain in full, completed from reference TRBV11-1 and TRBJ2-5, reads EAEVAQSPRYKITEKSQAVAFWCDPISGHATLYWYRQILGQGPELLVQFQDESVVDDSQLPKDRFSAERLKGVDSTLKIQPAELGDSAMYLCASSFPPGETQYFGPGTRLLVL.

Many counts were recorded for this clonotype. The CDR3 loop is CASKPGTSVSGELFF. DNA for the CDR3: TGTGCCAGCAAACCCGGGACTAGCGTTTCCGGGGAGCTGTTTTTT. The V and J genes are TRBV27 and TRBJ2-2, with 10 bases aligning to TRBD2. Unmatched junction bases numbered 8, after V lost 7 bases and J lost 6 bases. This CDR3 is 15 amino acids long. Germline assignment: CDR1 MNHEY and CDR2 SMNVEV (reference sequence).

This clonotype was found a few times. The chain employs TRBV20-1 and TRBJ1-1; the match to TRBD1 covers 9 bases. The junction had 3 bases not matched to a gene; V was cut back by 1 base and J by 3 bases. The CDR3 loop spans 14 amino acids. Germline CDR1 DFQATT, CDR2 SNEGSKA (reference sequence). CDR3: CSARGQGGDTEAFF. The CDR3 DNA follows: TGCAGTGCTAGAGGACAGGGGGGGGACACTGAAGCTTTCTTT.

The V gene is TRBV20-1, the J gene TRBJ2-7; 7 bases fit TRBD2. Trimming cost V 6 bases and J 2 bases; bases outside gene matches: 13. The CDR3 contains 15 residues. Germline assignment: CDR1 DFQATT and CDR2 SNEGSKA (reference sequence). The CDR3, as DNA: TGCAGTGCCGACTCCGGGACTACCAAAACCTACGAGCAGTACTTC. Its translation: CSADSGTTKTYEQYF.

V usage is TRBV20-1 and J usage is TRBJ2-1; 11 bases line up with TRBD2. The V and J ends lost 2 bases and 8 bases, in that order; junction bases with no gene match: 11. The CDR3 extends over 16 amino acids. In germline, CDR1 is DFQATT, CDR2 SNEGSKA (reference sequence). The CDR3 sequence is CSARLLAGELSDEQFF. The CDR3 coding sequence is TGCAGTGCTAGACTACTAGCGGGAGAGTTGTCAGATGAGCAGTTCTTC.

Concerning this clonotype itself: This may arise from a read error, as a much more abundant clone is one base away. The chain carries TRBV27 and TRBJ2-3; the match to TRBD1 covers 8 bases. CDR1 is MNHEY, CDR2 SMNVEV, per germline (reference sequence). CDR3 length equals 15 residues. In DNA form, the CDR3 reads TGTGCCAGCAAAATCCGGACAGGGAGCACAGATGCGCAGTATTTT. This gives the protein CASKIRTGSTDAQYF.

This clonotype was counted at least ten times. The chain couples TRBV30 to TRBJ1-4, with 9 bases aligning to TRBD1. The CDR3 is made up of 14 amino acids. Germline CDR1 is GTSNPN and CDR2 is SVGIG (reference sequence). The V and J ends lost 2 bases and 4 bases, in that order; junction bases with no gene match: 2. The CDR3 loop is CAWSSGQGNEKLFF. The DNA for the CDR3 is TGTGCCTGGAGTTCGGGACAGGGTAATGAAAAACTGTTTTTT.